This TCR beta chain was profiled in a study of T cell changes during pregnancy in multiple sclerosis. This CDR3 has 13 residues. After removal of 8 bases from V and 8 bases from J, the junction contained 10 bases not matched to a gene. Germline CDR1 reads MGHDK; CDR2 reads SYGVNS. The assay was immunoSEQ multiplex PCR, and TCRdb's table has in-frame clones only and misses some. This sample has about 50,000 clones, with 92% found just once. The source was CD4+ T cells from peripheral blood mononuclear cells, collected in the third trimester of pregnancy. This sequence originates from a female donor with multiple sclerosis, enrolled in a pregnancy study. J is TRBJ1-2 and V is TRBV25-1; 8 bases are shared with TRBD1. The CDR3 loop reads CASATQGAEGYTF. In nucleotides, the CDR3 is TGTGCCAGCGCGACCCAGGGGGCTGAAGGCTACACCTTC.